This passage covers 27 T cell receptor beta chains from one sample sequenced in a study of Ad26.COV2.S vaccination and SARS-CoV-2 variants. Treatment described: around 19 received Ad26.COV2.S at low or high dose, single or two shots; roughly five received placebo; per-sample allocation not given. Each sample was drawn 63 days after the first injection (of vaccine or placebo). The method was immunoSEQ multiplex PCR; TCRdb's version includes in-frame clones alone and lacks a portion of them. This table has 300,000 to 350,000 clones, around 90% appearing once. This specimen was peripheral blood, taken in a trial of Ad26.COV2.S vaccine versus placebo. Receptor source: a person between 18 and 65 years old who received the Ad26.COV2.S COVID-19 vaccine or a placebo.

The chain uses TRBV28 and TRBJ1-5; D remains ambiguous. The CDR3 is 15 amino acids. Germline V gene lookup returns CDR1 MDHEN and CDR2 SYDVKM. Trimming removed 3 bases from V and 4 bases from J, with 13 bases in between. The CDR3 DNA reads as TGTGCCAGCAGTTTTGGTTTGCTCCAAAATCAGCCCCAGCATTTT. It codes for CASSFGLLQNQPQHF.

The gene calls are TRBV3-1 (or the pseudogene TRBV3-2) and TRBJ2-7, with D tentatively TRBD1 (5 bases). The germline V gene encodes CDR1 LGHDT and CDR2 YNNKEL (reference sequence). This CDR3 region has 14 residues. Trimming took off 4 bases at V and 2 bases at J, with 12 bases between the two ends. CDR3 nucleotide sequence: TGTGCCAGCAGCCGGGGCCCACACACCTACGAGCAGTACTTC. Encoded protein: CASSRGPHTYEQYF.

The CDR3 loop reads CASSQSQNTEAFF. The CDR3 DNA follows: TGTGCCAGCAGCCAATCACAGAACACTGAAGCTTTCTTT. V gene TRBV7-2 combines with J gene TRBJ1-1; D is undetermined. Trimming took off 5 bases at V and 1 base at J, with 8 bases between the two ends. The CDR3 is 13 amino acids. Germline loops: CDR1 SGHTA, CDR2 FQGNSA.

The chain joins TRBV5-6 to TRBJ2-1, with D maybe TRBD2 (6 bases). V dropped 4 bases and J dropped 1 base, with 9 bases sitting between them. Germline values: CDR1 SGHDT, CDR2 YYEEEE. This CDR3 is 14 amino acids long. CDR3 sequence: CASSPRGSYNEQFF. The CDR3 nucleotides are TGTGCCAGCAGCCCGCGGGGTTCCTACAATGAGCAGTTCTTC.

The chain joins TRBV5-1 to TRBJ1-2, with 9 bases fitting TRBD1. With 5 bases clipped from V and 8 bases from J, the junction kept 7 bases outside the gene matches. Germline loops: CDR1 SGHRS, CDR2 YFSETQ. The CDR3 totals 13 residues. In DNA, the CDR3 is TGCGCCAGCAGTCCCGGGACAGGGTACGGCTACACCTTC. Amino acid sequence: CASSPGTGYGYTF. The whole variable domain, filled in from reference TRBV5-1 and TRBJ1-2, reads KAGVTQTPRYLIKTRGQQVTLSCSPISGHRSVSWYQQTPGQGLQFLFEYFSETQRNKGNFPGRFSGRQFSNSRSEMNVSTLELGDSALYLCASSPGTGYGYTFGSGTRLTVV.

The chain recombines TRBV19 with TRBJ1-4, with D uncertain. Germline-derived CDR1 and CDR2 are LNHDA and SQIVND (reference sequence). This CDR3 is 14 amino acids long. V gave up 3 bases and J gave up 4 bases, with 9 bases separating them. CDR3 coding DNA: TGTGCCAGTAGTATGTACAGCCTTAATGAAAAACTGTTTTTT. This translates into CASSMYSLNEKLFF.

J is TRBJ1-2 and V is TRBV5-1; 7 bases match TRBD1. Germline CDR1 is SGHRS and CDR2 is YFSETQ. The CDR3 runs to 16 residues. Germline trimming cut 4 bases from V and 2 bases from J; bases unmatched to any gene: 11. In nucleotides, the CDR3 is TGCGCCAGCAGCCTGGGGGGGACAGCGGCCAACTATGGCTACACCTTC. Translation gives CASSLGGTAANYGYTF.

The DNA of the CDR3 is TGTGCCAGCAGCTTACGACAGGGGTACAATGAGCAGTTCTTC. It yields the protein CASSLRQGYNEQFF. The J gene is TRBJ2-1, the V gene TRBV7-2, with 8 positions matching TRBD1. V lost 2 bases and J lost 4; bases outside the gene matches: 1. The CDR3 loop spans 14 amino acids. Germline assignment: CDR1 SGHTA and CDR2 FQGNSA.

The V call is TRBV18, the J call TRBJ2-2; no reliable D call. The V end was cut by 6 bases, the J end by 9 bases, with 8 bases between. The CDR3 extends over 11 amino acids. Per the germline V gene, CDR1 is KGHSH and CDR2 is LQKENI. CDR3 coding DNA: TGTGCCAGCTCGGACCGCAGGGAGCTGTTTTTT. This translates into CASSDRRELFF.

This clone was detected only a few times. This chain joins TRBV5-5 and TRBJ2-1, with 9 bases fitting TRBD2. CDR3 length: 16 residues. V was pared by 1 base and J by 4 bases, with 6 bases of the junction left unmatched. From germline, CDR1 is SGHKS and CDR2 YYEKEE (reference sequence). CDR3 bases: TGTGCCAGCAGCTTGTATAGCCTAGCGGGATACAATGAGCAGTTCTTC. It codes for CASSLYSLAGYNEQFF.

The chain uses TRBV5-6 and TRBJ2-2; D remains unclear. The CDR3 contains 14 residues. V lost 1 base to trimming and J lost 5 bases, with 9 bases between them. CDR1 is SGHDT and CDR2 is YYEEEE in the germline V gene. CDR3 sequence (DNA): TGTGCCAGCAGCTTGTACCAAGCTACCGGGGAGCTGTTTTTT. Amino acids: CASSLYQATGELFF.

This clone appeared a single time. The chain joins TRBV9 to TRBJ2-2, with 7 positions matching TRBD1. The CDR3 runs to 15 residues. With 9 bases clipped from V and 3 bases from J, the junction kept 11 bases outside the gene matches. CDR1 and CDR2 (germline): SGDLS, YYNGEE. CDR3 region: CAIPDRAVDTGELFF. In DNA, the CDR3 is TGTGCCATCCCTGACAGGGCGGTTGACACCGGGGAGCTGTTTTTT.

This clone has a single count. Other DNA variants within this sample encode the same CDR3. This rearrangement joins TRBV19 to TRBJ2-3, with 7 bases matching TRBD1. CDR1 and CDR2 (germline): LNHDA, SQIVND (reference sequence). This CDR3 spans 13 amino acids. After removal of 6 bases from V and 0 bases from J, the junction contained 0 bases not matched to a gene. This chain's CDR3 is CASRTGSTDTQYF. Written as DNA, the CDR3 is TGTGCCAGTAGGACAGGGAGCACAGATACGCAGTATTTT.

The CDR3 region is CASSLRGDFDTDTQYF. The CDR3 DNA follows: TGCGCCAGCAGCCTCCGTGGGGACTTCGACACAGATACGCAGTATTTT. The chain joins TRBV5-1 to TRBJ2-3; possibly TRBD2 for D (6 bases). Trimming shortened V by 4 bases and J by 2 bases, and 17 bases separated the two germline ends. The germline gives CDR1 SGHRS, CDR2 YFSETQ. This CDR3 contains 16 residues.

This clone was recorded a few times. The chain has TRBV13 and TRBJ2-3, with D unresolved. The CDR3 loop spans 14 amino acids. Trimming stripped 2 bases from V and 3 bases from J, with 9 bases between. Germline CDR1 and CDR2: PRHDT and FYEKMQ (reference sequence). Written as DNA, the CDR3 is TGTGCCAGCAGCTTAAGAGCGCGGACAGATACGCAGTATTTT. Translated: CASSLRARTDTQYF.

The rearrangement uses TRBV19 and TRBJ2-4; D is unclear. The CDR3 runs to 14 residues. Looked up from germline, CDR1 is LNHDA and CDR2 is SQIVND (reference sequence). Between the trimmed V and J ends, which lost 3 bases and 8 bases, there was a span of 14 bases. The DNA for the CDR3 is TGTGCCAGTAGTATCCCCTTGACGAAGGACATTCAGTACTTC. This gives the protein CASSIPLTKDIQYF.

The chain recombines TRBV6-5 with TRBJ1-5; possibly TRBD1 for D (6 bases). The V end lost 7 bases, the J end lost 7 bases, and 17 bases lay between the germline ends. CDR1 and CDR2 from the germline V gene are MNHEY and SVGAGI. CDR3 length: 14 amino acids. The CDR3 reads CASNEPGAGQPQHF. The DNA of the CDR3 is TGTGCCAGCAACGAACCGGGGGCAGGGCAGCCCCAGCATTTT.

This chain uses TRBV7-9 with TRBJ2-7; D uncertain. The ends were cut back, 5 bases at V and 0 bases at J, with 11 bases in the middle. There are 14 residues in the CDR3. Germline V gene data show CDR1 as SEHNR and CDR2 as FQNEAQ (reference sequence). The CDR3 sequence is CASSRNRSSYEQYV. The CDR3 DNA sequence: TGTGCCAGCAGCCGAAACAGAAGCTCCTACGAGCAGTACGTC.

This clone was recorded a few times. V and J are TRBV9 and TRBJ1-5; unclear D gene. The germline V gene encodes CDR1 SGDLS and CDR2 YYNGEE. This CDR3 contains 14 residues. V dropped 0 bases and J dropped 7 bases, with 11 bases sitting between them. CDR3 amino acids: CASSVVGGEQPQHF. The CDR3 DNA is TGTGCCAGCAGCGTAGTAGGAGGCGAACAGCCCCAGCATTTT. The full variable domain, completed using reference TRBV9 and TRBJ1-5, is DSGVTQTPKHLITATGQRVTLRCSPRSGDLSVYWYQQSLDQGLQFLIQYYNGEERAKGNILERFSAQQFPDLHSELNLSSLELGDSALYFCASSVVGGEQPQHFGDGTRLSIL.

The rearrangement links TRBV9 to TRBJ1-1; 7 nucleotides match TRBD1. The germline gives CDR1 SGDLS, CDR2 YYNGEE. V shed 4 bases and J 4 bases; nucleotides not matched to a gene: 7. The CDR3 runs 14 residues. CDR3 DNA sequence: TGTGCCAGCAGCACCCGACAGGGAGGCACTGAAGCTTTCTTT. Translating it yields CASSTRQGGTEAFF.

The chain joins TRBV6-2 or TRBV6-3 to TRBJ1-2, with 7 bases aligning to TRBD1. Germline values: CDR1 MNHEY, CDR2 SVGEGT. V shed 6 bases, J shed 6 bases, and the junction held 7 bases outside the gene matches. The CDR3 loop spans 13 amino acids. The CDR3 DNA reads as TGTGCCAGCAGCTTAGACAGGGCGGATGGCTACACCTTC. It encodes CASSLDRADGYTF.

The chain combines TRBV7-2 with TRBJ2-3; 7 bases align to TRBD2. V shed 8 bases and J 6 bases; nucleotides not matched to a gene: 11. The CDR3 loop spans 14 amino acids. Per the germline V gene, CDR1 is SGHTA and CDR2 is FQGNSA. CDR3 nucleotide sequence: TGTGCCAGCTCCGAGGGGCTAGCGGTCGATACGCAGTATTTT. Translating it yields CASSEGLAVDTQYF.

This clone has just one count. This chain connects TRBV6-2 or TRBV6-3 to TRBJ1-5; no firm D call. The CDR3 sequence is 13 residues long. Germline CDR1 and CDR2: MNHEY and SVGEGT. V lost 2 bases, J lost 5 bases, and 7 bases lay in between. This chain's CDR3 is CASSYAEYQPQHF. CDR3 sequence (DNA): TGTGCCAGCAGTTACGCAGAGTATCAGCCCCAGCATTTT.

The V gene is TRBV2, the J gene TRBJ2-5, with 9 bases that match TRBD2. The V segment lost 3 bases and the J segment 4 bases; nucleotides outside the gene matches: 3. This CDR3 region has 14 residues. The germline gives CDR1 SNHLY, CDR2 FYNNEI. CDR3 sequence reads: CASSERGGGETQYF. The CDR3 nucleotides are TGTGCCAGCAGTGAGCGGGGGGGCGGAGAGACCCAGTACTTC.

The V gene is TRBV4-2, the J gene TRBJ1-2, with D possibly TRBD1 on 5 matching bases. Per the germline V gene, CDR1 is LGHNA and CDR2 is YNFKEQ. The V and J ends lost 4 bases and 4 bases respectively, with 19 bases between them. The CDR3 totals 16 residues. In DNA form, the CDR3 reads TGTGCCAGCAGCCCTGGGACGAGGGAGGCCCCCTATGGCTACACCTTC. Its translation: CASSPGTREAPYGYTF.

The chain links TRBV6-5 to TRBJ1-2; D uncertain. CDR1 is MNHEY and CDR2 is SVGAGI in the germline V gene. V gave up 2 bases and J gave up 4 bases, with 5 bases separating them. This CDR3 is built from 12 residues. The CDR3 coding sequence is TGTGCCAGCAGTTACATTTCCTATGGCTACACCTTC. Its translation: CASSYISYGYTF.

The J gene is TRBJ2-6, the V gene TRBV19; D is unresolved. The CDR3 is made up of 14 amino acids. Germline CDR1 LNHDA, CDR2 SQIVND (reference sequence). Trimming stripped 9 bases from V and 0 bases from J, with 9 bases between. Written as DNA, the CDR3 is TGTGCCAGCACCCATGCCTCTGGGGCCAACGTCCTGACTTTC. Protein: CASTHASGANVLTF.